Shown below are 7 T cell receptor beta chains from a single sample sequenced in a study of T cell clonality in common variable immunodeficiency. Only in-frame clones appear in the TCRdb table, and some are missing; sequencing was by immunoSEQ multiplex PCR. The sample contains approximately 37,000 clones, none of them singletons. The specimen was peripheral blood mononuclear cells. The receptor set was obtained from a person aged 18 to 70 in good health.

This clone has ten or more counts. The read comes to an end 3 residues before the CDR3 does, leaving the germline J gene to fill in the end. The chain couples TRBV20-1 to TRBJ2-1, with D unclear. The V end was cut by 8 bases, the J end by 8 bases, with 13 bases between. Germline lookup yields CDR1 DFQATT and CDR2 SNEGSKA (reference sequence). The CDR3 length is 11 residues. CDR3 DNA, as far as it was read: TGCAGTAGTGGGCCTATTGATGAG. Translated, it gives CSSGPIDE. The whole CDR3 protein is CSSGPIDEQFF.

This clone was detected only a few times. The sequenced fragment ends 3 residues before the CDR3 boundary, so the rest is inferred from the germline J gene. The chain combines TRBV19 with TRBJ2-7, with TRBD1 as a possible D gene (8 bases). The length of the CDR3 is 13 residues. The V end was cut by 5 bases, the J end by 6 bases, with 14 bases between. Germline V gene sequence: CDR1 LNHDA, CDR2 SQIVND (reference sequence). This CDR3 reads CASSSTGGGEQYF. The CDR3 bases that were read are TGTGCCAGTAGTTCCACAGGGGGGGGCGAG.

CDR3 protein: CASSSSRGYDYTF. The part of the CDR3 DNA that was read is TGTGCCAGCTCATCCTCCCGGGGGTACGAC. The rearrangement links TRBV18 to TRBJ1-2, with D possibly matching TRBD1 (5 bases). The CDR3 end falls 3 residues outside the read, so it is completed with the germline J gene. CDR3 length: 13 residues. Germline V gene data show CDR1 as KGHSH and CDR2 as LQKENI.

In its sample, this clone was seen many times. The read terminates 3 residues before the CDR3 end, so the remaining end is supplied by the germline J gene. The V call is TRBV6-2 or TRBV6-3, the J call TRBJ1-1; D call uncertain. Germline CDR1 MNHEY, CDR2 SVGEGT. V shed 5 bases and J shed 2 bases, with 12 bases lying between them. The CDR3 has 14 amino acids. Incomplete CDR3 DNA: TGTGCCAGCAGTGGGCCCTTCGACAACACTGAA. Protein product: CASSGPFDNTE. The full CDR3 is CASSGPFDNTEAFF.

There are many counts of this clone. The read gets to within 3 residues of the CDR3 end, and the germline J gene fills in the rest. This sequence joins TRBV18 and TRBJ2-7, with 7 bases identical to TRBD2. CDR1 KGHSH and CDR2 LQKENI come from the germline V gene. This CDR3 spans 15 amino acids. V was pared by 3 bases and J by 0 bases, with 5 bases of the junction left unmatched. The CDR3 spells CASSPGGGSSYEQYF. The covered CDR3 bases are TGTGCCAGCTCACCTGGAGGCGGGAGCTCCTACGAG.

The sample holds many counts of this clone. The read finishes 3 residues shy of the CDR3 end, and the germline J gene is used to complete it. This chain uses TRBV5-1 with TRBJ1-1; D possibly corresponds to TRBD1 (6 bases). The CDR3 is made up of 12 amino acids. From germline, CDR1 is SGHRS and CDR2 YFSETQ. The part of the CDR3 DNA that was read is TGCGCCAGCAGCCCTGAGACAGGCGAA. This codes for CASSPETGE. The full CDR3 protein is CASSPETGEAFF.

This clone has ten or more counts. The read ends 3 residues before the CDR3 terminus; that terminus is restored from the germline J gene. The chain carries TRBV20-1 and TRBJ2-4; D may be TRBD2 (5 bases). The germline gives CDR1 DFQATT, CDR2 SNEGSKA (reference sequence). The CDR3 consists of 14 residues. CDR3 amino acids: CSATLPADQETQYF. Incomplete CDR3 DNA: TGCAGTGCTACACTCCCAGCGGATCAAGAGACT.